This record looks at one T cell receptor beta chain sequence and its context. The germline V gene encodes CDR1 MNHEY and CDR2 SVGAGI. CDR3 length equals 13 residues. The junction had 1 base not matched to a gene; V was cut back by 6 bases and J by 0 bases. This sample was included in a study of blood T cell repertoires in COVID-19. Whole-study context: Sources were T cells, B-cell-depleted T cells, or PBMCs; the material itself was cDNA or gDNA.

Patients at the Seattle site were enrolled during active infection and followed longitudinally. Methods used by the authors: Estimates of nucleated cell counts were drawn from the amplification of reference gene primers. TCRdb keeps only in-frame clones here, not all; method: immunoSEQ multiplex PCR. Clonal size and the V and J genes are those of that table, whereas D and trimming came from the DNA. The profile shows a few hundred thousand clones, 65% to 85% of them singletons. V gene TRBV6-5 combines with J gene TRBJ2-7; TRBD1 aligns across 8 bases. The receptor was isolated from a person aged 65 to 85 with COVID-19, enrolled during active disease. The sequencing sample was made of peripheral blood. CDR3 loop: CASRGQGSYEQYF. The CDR3 DNA is TGTGCCAGCAGAGGACAGGGCTCCTACGAGCAGTACTTC.